A single sample gave rise to the 23 T cell receptor beta chains below, sequenced in a study of cytomegalovirus exposure and HLA in healthy donors. The data were produced by immunoSEQ multiplex PCR, yet TCRdb's version contains in-frame clones alone and is incomplete. Among approximately 180,000 clones, roughly nine tenths were seen once, and the ten largest hold 2% to 3%. The sequenced sample consisted of PBMCs. The receptors here all came from a man aged 18 to 29 in good health and CMV-seropositive.

CDR3 sequence reads: CASSPPGTGGVYDGYTF. For the CDR3, the DNA is TGCGCCAGCAGCCCGCCCGGGACAGGGGGCGTCTATGATGGCTACACCTTC. This sequence joins TRBV4-1 and TRBJ1-2; 12 bases fit TRBD1. Per germline, CDR1 MGHRA and CDR2 YSYEKL. This CDR3 has 17 residues. V lost 4 bases, J lost 6 bases, and 12 bases stayed unmatched.

The CDR3 bases are TGCGCCAGCAGCGCCCGACAGGCCTACGAGCAGTACTTC. It translates to CASSARQAYEQYF. The rearrangement joins TRBV4-1 to TRBJ2-7; tentatively, D is TRBD1 (6 bases). V was clipped by 5 bases and J by 2 bases, with 10 bases between them. The CDR3 has 13 residues. Germline V gene data show CDR1 as MGHRA and CDR2 as YSYEKL.

The chain links TRBV27 to TRBJ2-6; D may be TRBD1 (5 bases). Per germline, CDR1 MNHEY and CDR2 SMNVEV (reference sequence). The CDR3 consists of 15 residues. V was clipped by 6 bases and J by 3 bases, with 12 bases between them. Here the CDR3 reads CASSQGSGGANVLTF. The CDR3 nucleotides are TGTGCCAGCAGCCAGGGATCGGGTGGGGCCAACGTCCTGACTTTC.

V and J are TRBV7-3 and TRBJ2-2, with TRBD2 matching 8 bases. V lost 10 bases and J lost 5; bases outside the gene matches: 9. Germline V gene lookup returns CDR1 SGHTA and CDR2 FQGTGA. The CDR3 runs to 14 residues. CDR3 sequence (DNA): TGTGCCACCGCGCGGGGGGCGGGGACCGGGGAGCTGTTTTTT. It translates to CATARGAGTGELFF.

The rearrangement links TRBV7-2 to TRBJ1-2; the match to TRBD1 covers 10 bases. The CDR3 spans 15 residues. In germline, CDR1 is SGHTA, CDR2 FQGNSA. V gave up 5 bases and J gave up 5 bases; unmatched junction bases: 8. The CDR3: CASSAGTGVVYGYTF. The CDR3 region has the DNA TGTGCCAGCAGCGCCGGGACAGGGGTCGTATATGGCTACACCTTC.

This clone was recorded once. This chain uses TRBV5-1 with TRBJ2-7; the D gene is possibly TRBD2 (6 bases). V lost 2 bases, J lost 2 bases, and 11 bases lay in between. Germline assignment: CDR1 SGHRS and CDR2 YFSETQ. This CDR3 comprises 14 residues. The chain's CDR3 is CASSLFSGAYEQYF. For the CDR3, the DNA is TGCGCCAGCAGCTTATTTAGCGGTGCCTACGAGCAGTACTTC.

The CDR3 protein is CASRPDSTGQPQHF. In DNA, the CDR3 is TGTGCCAGTCGCCCGGACAGCACGGGACAGCCCCAGCATTTT. The chain recombines TRBV19 with TRBJ1-5, with D tentatively TRBD1 (6 bases). The CDR3 contains 14 residues. V was pared by 8 bases and J by 7 bases, with 18 bases between. Germline V lookup: CDR1 LNHDA, CDR2 SQIVND (reference sequence).

The chain links TRBV4-1 to TRBJ1-2; D gene unclear. The CDR3 loop spans 14 amino acids. Germline CDR1 reads MGHRA; CDR2 reads YSYEKL. With 5 bases removed from V and 5 bases from J, the gap between germline ends came to 15 bases. The CDR3 DNA follows: TGCGCCAGCAGCGTATCTGTAACGGGGTATGGCTACACCTTC. Translated: CASSVSVTGYGYTF.

The genes are TRBV30 and TRBJ1-2, with a tentative D call TRBD1 (5 bases). The germline V gene encodes CDR1 GTSNPN and CDR2 SVGIG (reference sequence). This CDR3 is built from 16 residues. The ends were cut back, 2 bases at V and 5 bases at J, with 21 bases in the middle. This chain's CDR3 is CAWSPGGNLPAYGYTF. The CDR3 nucleotides read TGTGCCTGGAGTCCGGGGGGGAACCTCCCGGCTTATGGCTACACCTTC.

The chain uses TRBV28 and TRBJ2-7, with TRBD1 matching 7 bases. V shed 4 bases and J 2 bases; nucleotides not matched to a gene: 5. The CDR3 extends over 14 amino acids. Per germline, CDR1 MDHEN and CDR2 SYDVKM. Here the CDR3 DNA reads TGTGCCAGCAGTTCGCCGGGACAGCCCTACGAGCAGTACTTC. Residues: CASSSPGQPYEQYF.

V gene TRBV6-1 combines with J gene TRBJ2-1; 10 bases map to TRBD2. From germline, CDR1 is MNHNS and CDR2 SASEGT. This CDR3 has 13 residues. V lost 8 bases, J lost 10 bases, and 8 bases stayed unmatched. This CDR3 reads CASASGGIAEQFF. The CDR3 region has the DNA TGTGCCAGCGCTAGCGGGGGTATAGCGGAGCAGTTCTTC.

J is TRBJ2-5 and V is TRBV27, with 9 nucleotides matching TRBD1. Germline loops: CDR1 MNHEY, CDR2 SMNVEV (reference sequence). V shed 8 bases and J 5 bases; nucleotides not matched to a gene: 12. CDR3 length: 15 residues. The DNA of the CDR3 is TGTGCCAGCGGGGCGGGACAGGGTGTTGGTGAGACCCAGTACTTC. Its translation: CASGAGQGVGETQYF.

This chain connects TRBV5-4 to TRBJ2-5; TRBD2 matches 8 bases. CDR1 and CDR2 (germline): SGHNT, YYREEE (reference sequence). The CDR3 is 14 residues long. V lost 3 bases and J lost 5; bases outside the gene matches: 6. The CDR3: CASSSGGASETQYF. In DNA, the CDR3 is TGTGCCAGCAGCTCCGGGGGGGCCTCGGAGACCCAGTACTTC.

The CDR3 sequence is CAWSATGFNRETQYF. The CDR3 DNA reads as TGTGCCTGGAGCGCGACAGGGTTTAATAGAGAGACCCAGTACTTC. The chain recombines TRBV30 with TRBJ2-5; 7 positions agree with TRBD1. This CDR3 comprises 15 residues. Trimming took 3 bases from V and 4 from J; bases not matched to a gene: 11. From germline, CDR1 is GTSNPN and CDR2 SVGIG (reference sequence). The whole variable domain, filled in from reference TRBV30 and TRBJ2-5, reads SQTIHQWPATLVQPVGSPLSLECTVEGTSNPNLYWYRQAAGRGLQLLFYSVGIGQISSEVPQNLSASRPQDRQFILSSKKLLLSDSGFYLCAWSATGFNRETQYFGPGTRLLVL.

This clone came up a few times. The chain couples TRBV2 to TRBJ1-5; TRBD1 might be the D (5 bases). This CDR3 spans 16 amino acids. The V end lost 5 bases, the J end lost 1 base, and 15 bases lay between the germline ends. Germline V gives CDR1 SNHLY, CDR2 FYNNEI. In nucleotides, the CDR3 is TGTGCCAGCAGTACTGACCAGGGATGGAGCAATCAGCCCCAGCATTTT. Translated: CASSTDQGWSNQPQHF. Together with reference TRBV2 and TRBJ1-5, the CDR3 gives the full variable domain: EPEVTQTPSHQVTQMGQEVILRCVPISNHLYFYWYRQILGQKVEFLVSFYNNEISEKSEIFDDQFSVERPDGSNFTLKIRSTKLEDSAMYFCASSTDQGWSNQPQHFGDGTRLSIL.

This sequence joins TRBV7-3 and TRBJ2-1; D remains unclear. Germline V gene data show CDR1 as SGHTA and CDR2 as FQGTGA. Between the trimmed V and J ends, which lost 5 bases and 7 bases, there was a span of 12 bases. CDR3 length: 13 residues. In DNA form, the CDR3 reads TGTGCCAGCAGCGTACACAGCTGGAATGAGCAGTTCTTC. Encoded protein: CASSVHSWNEQFF.

The chain carries TRBV4-2 and TRBJ1-3, with TRBD1 matching 7 bases. Trimming cost V 0 bases and J 0 bases; bases outside gene matches: 8. Germline V gene lookup returns CDR1 LGHNA and CDR2 YNFKEQ. The CDR3 consists of 18 residues. Here the CDR3 DNA reads TGTGCCAGCAGCCAAGAGGGGACAGCTCAATACTCTGGAAACACCATATATTTT. This codes for CASSQEGTAQYSGNTIYF.

The gene calls are TRBV28 and TRBJ1-2; D not resolved. CDR3 length equals 14 residues. V was pared by 6 bases and J by 5 bases, with 16 bases between. Germline V gene sequence: CDR1 MDHEN, CDR2 SYDVKM. The CDR3 coding sequence is TGTGCCAGCAGCGGGGTGGGAGGACCTTATGGCTACACCTTC. Translation gives CASSGVGGPYGYTF.

The chain links TRBV7-3 to TRBJ1-5, with a possible D match to TRBD1 (6 bases). The CDR3 has 15 residues. Trimming pared 5 bases from V and 1 base from J, leaving 12 bases between. Germline CDR1 is SGHTA and CDR2 is FQGTGA. CDR3 sequence reads: CASSQGGGSNQPQHF. CDR3 in DNA: TGTGCCAGCAGCCAAGGGGGGGGAAGCAATCAGCCCCAGCATTTT.

V usage is TRBV15 and J usage is TRBJ2-1, with D perhaps matching TRBD2 (5 bases). V lost 3 bases and J 0 bases, leaving 9 bases between the germline ends. The CDR3 is made up of 15 amino acids. Germline V lookup: CDR1 LNHNV, CDR2 YYDKDF (reference sequence). The CDR3 DNA reads TGTGCCACCAGCAGCGAGCGGACCTCCTACAATGAGCAGTTCTTC. The encoded protein is CATSSERTSYNEQFF.

J is TRBJ1-3 and V is TRBV6-6; D remains unclear. The germline V gene has CDR1 MNHNY and CDR2 SVGAGI (reference sequence). Deletions cut 7 bases from V and 6 bases from J, with 16 bases between. The CDR3 contains 14 residues. The CDR3 is CASTDSAALNTIYF. As DNA, the CDR3 is TGTGCCAGCACCGACTCGGCAGCTTTAAACACCATATATTTT.

V is TRBV5-5 and J is TRBJ2-5; 10 bases match TRBD2. Germline assignment: CDR1 SGHKS and CDR2 YYEKEE (reference sequence). The CDR3 loop spans 15 amino acids. V shed 4 bases, J shed 4 bases, and the junction held 7 bases outside the gene matches. CDR3 sequence reads: CASSLGLAALETQYF. The CDR3 DNA sequence: TGTGCCAGCAGCCTCGGACTAGCGGCCTTAGAGACCCAGTACTTC.

This chain links TRBV4-2 with TRBJ2-1, with 11 bases fitting TRBD2. V trimming: 4 bases; J trimming: 8 bases; junction bases outside the gene matches: 10. Per germline, CDR1 LGHNA and CDR2 YNFKEQ. CDR3 size: 16 residues. The CDR3 region has the DNA TGTGCCAGCAGCCGTATAGCGGGGGGGCCTTCGGATGAGCAGTTCTTC. This translates into CASSRIAGGPSDEQFF.